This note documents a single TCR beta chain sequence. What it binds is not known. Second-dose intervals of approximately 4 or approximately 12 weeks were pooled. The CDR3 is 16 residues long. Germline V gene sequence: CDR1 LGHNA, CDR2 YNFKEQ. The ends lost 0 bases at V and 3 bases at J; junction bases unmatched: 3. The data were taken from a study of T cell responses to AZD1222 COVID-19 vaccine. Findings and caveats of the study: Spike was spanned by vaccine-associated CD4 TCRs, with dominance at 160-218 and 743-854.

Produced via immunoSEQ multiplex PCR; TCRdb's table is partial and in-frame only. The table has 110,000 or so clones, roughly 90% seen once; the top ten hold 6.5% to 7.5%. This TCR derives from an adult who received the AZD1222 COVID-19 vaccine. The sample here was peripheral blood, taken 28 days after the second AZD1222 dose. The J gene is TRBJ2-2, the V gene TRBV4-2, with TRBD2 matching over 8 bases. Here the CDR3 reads CASSQDPGGDTGELFF. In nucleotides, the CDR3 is TGTGCCAGCAGCCAAGATCCCGGGGGGGACACCGGGGAGCTGTTTTTT.